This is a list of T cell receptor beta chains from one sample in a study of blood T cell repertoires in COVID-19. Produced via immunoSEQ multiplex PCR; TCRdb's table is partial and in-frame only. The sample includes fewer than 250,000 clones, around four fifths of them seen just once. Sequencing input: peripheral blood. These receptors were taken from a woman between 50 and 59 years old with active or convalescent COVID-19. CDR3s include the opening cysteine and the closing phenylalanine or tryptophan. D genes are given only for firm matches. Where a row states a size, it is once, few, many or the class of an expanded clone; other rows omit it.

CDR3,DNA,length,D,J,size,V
CASTLDSSEAFF,TGTGCCAGCACTTTGGACAGCTCTGAAGCTTTCTTT,12,-,TRBJ1-1,-,TRBV2
CAASAREYGYTF,TGTGCCGCCTCGGCCCGGGAATATGGCTACACCTTC,12,-,TRBJ1-2,-,TRBV19
CASSGPGTGNNYGYTF,TGCGCCAGCAGCGGACCCGGGACAGGGAATAACTATGGCTACACCTTC,16,TRBD1,TRBJ1-2,-,TRBV5-1
CASRLAGVADTQYF,TGTGCCAGCAGGTTAGCGGGAGTTGCAGATACGCAGTATTTT,14,TRBD2,TRBJ2-3,-,TRBV6-5
CASSPRSGQETQYF,TGTGCCAGCAGCCCCCGTAGCGGACAAGAGACCCAGTACTTC,14,-,TRBJ2-5,-,TRBV5-4
CASSFDRAGYGYTF,TGTGCCAGCAGTTTCGACAGGGCAGGCTATGGCTACACCTTC,14,TRBD1,TRBJ1-2,-,TRBV27
CASGLVDGRGYNEQFF,TGTGCTAGTGGTTTGGTCGACGGCCGGGGGTACAATGAGCAGTTCTTC,16,-,TRBJ2-1,-,TRBV12-5
CASSPGAGGSESYNEQFF,TGCGCCAGCAGCCCCGGTGCAGGGGGCAGTGAATCCTACAATGAGCAGTTCTTC,18,TRBD1,TRBJ2-1,few,TRBV5-1
CASSFHRGADTEAFF,TGTGCCAGCAGCTTCCATCGGGGGGCGGACACTGAAGCTTTCTTT,15,-,TRBJ1-1,few,TRBV7-9
CASSDQGTTEAFF,TGCGCCAGCAGTGACCAGGGGACCACTGAAGCTTTCTTT,13,-,TRBJ1-1,-,TRBV10-2
CASSFDLRQAARGYTF,TGCGCCAGCAGCTTTGATCTACGACAGGCCGCGCGGGGCTACACCTTC,16,-,TRBJ1-2,few,TRBV5-1
CASRAERAGELFF,TGTGCCAGCAGGGCCGAGCGGGCCGGGGAGCTGTTTTTT,13,-,TRBJ2-2,-,TRBV2
CASKLGWRETQYF,TGCGCCAGCAAGCTTGGCTGGCGGGAGACCCAGTACTTC,13,-,TRBJ2-5,-,TRBV5-1
CASSLGSAFYEQYF,TGTGCCAGCAGCTTAGGTTCCGCGTTCTACGAGCAGTACTTC,14,-,TRBJ2-7,-,TRBV7-9
CASSPTGGHYGYTF,TGTGCCAGCAGCCCTACCGGAGGCCACTATGGCTACACCTTC,14,-,TRBJ1-2,-,TRBV3-1/TRBV3-2
CASNSFEDRGENEQFF,TGCGCCAGCAACTCATTCGAGGACAGGGGGGAAAATGAGCAGTTCTTC,16,TRBD1,TRBJ2-1,-,TRBV5-1
CSVVRDRVNYGYTF,TGCAGCGTTGTTAGGGACAGGGTAAACTATGGCTACACCTTC,14,TRBD1,TRBJ1-2,once,TRBV29-1
CASSWDRANGNTIYF,TGTGCCAGCAGCTGGGACAGGGCAAATGGAAACACCATATATTTT,15,TRBD1,TRBJ1-3,-,TRBV11-2
CASSGTDRDYEQYF,TGTGCCAGTAGTGGGACTGACAGGGATTACGAGCAGTACTTC,14,-,TRBJ2-7,-,TRBV19
CASSRTESGELFF,TGTGCCAGCAGTCGGACAGAGTCCGGGGAGCTGTTTTTT,13,-,TRBJ2-2,-,TRBV6-2/TRBV6-3
CASSYSRDTIYF,TGTGCCAGCAGTTACTCGCGAGACACCATATATTTT,12,-,TRBJ1-3,-,TRBV6-6
CASSVQGAWDEKLFF,TGTGCCAGCAGCGTACAGGGGGCGTGGGATGAAAAACTGTTTTTT,15,TRBD1,TRBJ1-4,once,TRBV5-4
CASSSSGAGADTQYF,TGTGCCAGCAGTTCGAGCGGGGCAGGGGCAGATACGCAGTATTTT,15,-,TRBJ2-3,-,TRBV28
CASTVDRGRNTEAFF,TGTGCCAGCACCGTAGACAGGGGACGTAACACTGAAGCTTTCTTT,15,TRBD1,TRBJ1-1,-,TRBV7-2
CASSLGQTEYF,TGCGCCAGCAGCTTAGGACAGACAGAGTACTTC,11,-,TRBJ2-7,-,TRBV5-1
CATRRSGGSTDTQYF,TGTGCCACCAGGAGGAGCGGGGGTAGCACAGATACGCAGTATTTT,15,TRBD2,TRBJ2-3,once,TRBV15
CASSLDRGQKETQYF,TGTGCCAGCAGCTTGGATAGGGGCCAGAAAGAGACCCAGTACTTC,15,-,TRBJ2-5,-,TRBV5-4
CASRKQGFWDTEAFF,TGTGCCAGCCGCAAGCAGGGGTTTTGGGACACTGAAGCTTTCTTT,15,-,TRBJ1-1,once,TRBV2
CASSATGLEETQYF,TGTGCCAGTAGTGCGACAGGGCTAGAAGAGACCCAGTACTTC,14,TRBD1,TRBJ2-5,-,TRBV19
CAISDWPGQGRAGRHEQYF,TGTGCCATCAGTGATTGGCCGGGACAGGGGCGAGCGGGAAGGCACGAGCAGTACTTC,19,TRBD1,TRBJ2-7,once,TRBV10-3
CASSQGPPGLRSTGELFF,TGCGCCAGCAGCCAAGGACCCCCGGGACTCCGAAGCACCGGGGAGCTGTTTTTT,18,-,TRBJ2-2,-,TRBV4-1
CASSVIGYTF,TGTGCCAGCAGTGTAATAGGCTACACCTTC,10,-,TRBJ1-2,-,TRBV2
CASRLAGVAYNEQFF,TGTGCCAGCAGGTTAGCGGGAGTGGCCTACAATGAGCAGTTCTTC,15,TRBD2,TRBJ2-1,-,TRBV28
CSVLSPGNTEAFF,TGCAGCGTTTTATCTCCGGGGAACACTGAAGCTTTCTTT,13,-,TRBJ1-1,few,TRBV29-1
CAWSVPRTGPYEQYF,TGTGCCTGGAGTGTACCCAGGACAGGGCCCTACGAGCAGTACTTC,15,TRBD1,TRBJ2-7,-,TRBV30
CASSREGLLSSGNTIYF,TGTGCCAGCAGCCGTGAAGGACTGTTGAGCTCTGGAAACACCATATATTTT,17,-,TRBJ1-3,-,TRBV9
CASSWREKHNEQFF,TGTGCCAGCAGCTGGCGGGAGAAGCACAATGAGCAGTTCTTC,14,TRBD2,TRBJ2-1,-,TRBV11-2
CASSQGSPRGRNTEAFF,TGTGCCAGCAGCCAAGGGTCGCCCAGAGGGCGAAACACTGAAGCTTTCTTT,17,-,TRBJ1-1,-,TRBV3-1/TRBV3-2
CASSFNALSTGELFF,TGTGCCAGCAGCTTCAACGCCCTCAGCACCGGGGAGCTGTTTTTT,15,-,TRBJ2-2,-,TRBV7-6
CASSVAGPGDQGQETQYF,TGTGCCAGCAGCGTAGCTGGGCCGGGGGATCAGGGACAAGAGACCCAGTACTTC,18,-,TRBJ2-5,-,TRBV9
CSATSGRHEQYF,TGCAGCGCCACTAGCGGGAGACACGAGCAGTACTTC,12,TRBD2,TRBJ2-7,-,TRBV29-1
CASSLERNTGELFF,TGCGCCAGCAGCTTGGAGCGGAACACCGGGGAGCTGTTTTTT,14,-,TRBJ2-2,-,TRBV5-1
CASSLGGAGPNSPLHF,TGTGCCAGCAGTTTAGGGGGAGCGGGCCCTAATTCACCCCTCCACTTT,16,-,TRBJ1-6,-,TRBV28
CASSEGPPGRATEAFF,TGTGCCAGCAGCGAGGGCCCCCCGGGTAGGGCCACTGAAGCTTTCTTT,16,-,TRBJ1-1,-,TRBV7-9
CASSLSPSHGELFF,TGTGCCAGCAGTTTATCTCCTAGTCACGGGGAGCTGTTTTTT,14,-,TRBJ2-2,-,TRBV27
CASTIQPQHF,TGTGCCAGCACAATTCAGCCCCAGCATTTT,10,-,TRBJ1-5,-,TRBV28
CASSLILMNTEAFF,TGTGCCAGCAGCTTAATACTAATGAACACTGAAGCTTTCTTT,14,-,TRBJ1-1,-,TRBV11-2
CASSNRGPYEQYF,TGTGCCAGCAGCAACAGGGGCCCCTACGAGCAGTACTTC,13,TRBD1,TRBJ2-7,once,TRBV28
CASSPSLYEQYF,TGTGCCAGCTCACCATCACTTTACGAGCAGTACTTC,12,-,TRBJ2-7,-,TRBV18
CASSEQGAYTEAFF,TGTGCCAGCAGTGAACAGGGGGCTTACACTGAAGCTTTCTTT,14,TRBD1,TRBJ1-1,few,TRBV6-1